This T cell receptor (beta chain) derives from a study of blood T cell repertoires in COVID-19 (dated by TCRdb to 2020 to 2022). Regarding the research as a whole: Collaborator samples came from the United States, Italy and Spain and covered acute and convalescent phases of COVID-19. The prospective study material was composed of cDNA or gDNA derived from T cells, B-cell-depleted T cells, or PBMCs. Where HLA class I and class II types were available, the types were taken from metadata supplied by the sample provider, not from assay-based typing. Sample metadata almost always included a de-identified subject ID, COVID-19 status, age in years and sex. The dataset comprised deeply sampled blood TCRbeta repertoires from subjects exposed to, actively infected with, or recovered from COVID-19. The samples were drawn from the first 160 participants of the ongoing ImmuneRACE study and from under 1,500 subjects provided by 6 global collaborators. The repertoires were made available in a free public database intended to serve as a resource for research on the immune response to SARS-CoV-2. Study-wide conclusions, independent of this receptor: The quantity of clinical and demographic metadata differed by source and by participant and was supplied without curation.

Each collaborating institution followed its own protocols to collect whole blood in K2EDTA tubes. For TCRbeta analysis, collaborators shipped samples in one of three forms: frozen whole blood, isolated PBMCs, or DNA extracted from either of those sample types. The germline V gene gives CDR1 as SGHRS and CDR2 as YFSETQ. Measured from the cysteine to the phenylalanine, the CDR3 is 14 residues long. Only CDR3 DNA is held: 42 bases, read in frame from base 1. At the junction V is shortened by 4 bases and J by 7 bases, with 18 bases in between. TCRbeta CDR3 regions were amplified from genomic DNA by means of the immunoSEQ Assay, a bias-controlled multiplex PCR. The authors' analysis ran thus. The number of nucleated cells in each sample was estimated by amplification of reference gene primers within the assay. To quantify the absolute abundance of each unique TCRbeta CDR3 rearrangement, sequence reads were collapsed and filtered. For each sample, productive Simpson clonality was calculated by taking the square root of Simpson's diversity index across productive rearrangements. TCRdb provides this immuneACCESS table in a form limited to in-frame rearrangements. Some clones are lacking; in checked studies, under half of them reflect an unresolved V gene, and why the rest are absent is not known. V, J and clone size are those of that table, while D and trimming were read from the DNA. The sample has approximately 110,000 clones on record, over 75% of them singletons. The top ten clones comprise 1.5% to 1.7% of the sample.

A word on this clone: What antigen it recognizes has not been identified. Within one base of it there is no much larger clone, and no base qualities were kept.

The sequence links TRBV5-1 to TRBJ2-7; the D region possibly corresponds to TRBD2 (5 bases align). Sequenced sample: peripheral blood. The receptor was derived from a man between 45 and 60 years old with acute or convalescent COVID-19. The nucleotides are TGCGCCAGCAGCCCAGGTCGGCGGGTGGGGGAGCAGTACTTC. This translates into CASSPGRRVGEQYF.